One and the same sample provided the 27 T cell receptor beta chains below, sequenced in a study of T-cell reconstitution after alpha-beta-depleted transplantation in children. A library of TCRbeta sequences, prepared with unique molecular identifiers, was generated. MiXCR was run by TCRdb on the PCR reads, yielding one entry per CDR3 protein. The profile covers 200,000 to 250,000 distinct CDR3 sequences, with roughly 9% appearing a single time and approximately 6.6% taken by the ten largest. The sequencing here drew on PBMCs from the stem cell graft donor, taken from the stem cell graft. These TCRs come from a human donor who donated a stem cell graft to a child with acute lymphoblastic leukemia.

This clonotype was detected only a few times. Written as DNA, the CDR3 is TGCGCCAGCAGCTCAGAGGGGCGGACTGAAGCTTTCTTT. Translated: CASSSEGRTEAFF. The chain is built from TRBV5-1 and TRBJ1-1; D is possibly TRBD1 (5 bases). There are 13 residues in the CDR3. The V gene lost 3 bases and the J gene lost 5 bases, with 11 bases spanning the gap. Per the germline V gene, CDR1 is SGHRS and CDR2 is YFSETQ.

The chain uses TRBV18 and TRBJ2-3, with a weak D call TRBD2 (5 bases). The CDR3 spans 15 residues. V lost 5 bases and J 6 bases, leaving 18 bases between the germline ends. Germline values: CDR1 KGHSH, CDR2 LQKENI. The CDR3 loop reads CASSATEAVRDTQYF. DNA of the CDR3: TGTGCCAGCTCAGCAACGGAAGCGGTCCGGGATACGCAGTATTTT.

The rearrangement uses TRBV11-2 and TRBJ2-7, with D possibly called TRBD1 or TRBD2 (7 bases each). V was trimmed by 1 base and J by 0 bases, leaving 22 bases between them. Per the germline V gene, CDR1 is SGHAT and CDR2 is FQNNGV. The CDR3 consists of 19 residues. CDR3 DNA: TGTGCCAGCAGCTTAGTAGGTTCGGCAGCGGGACAGCGCTCCTACGAGCAGTACTTC. Its protein product is CASSLVGSAAGQRSYEQYF. The full variable domain, rest sourced from reference TRBV11-2 and TRBJ2-7, is EAGVAQSPRYKIIEKRQSVAFWCNPISGHATLYWYQQILGQGPKLLIQFQNNGVVDDSQLPKDRFSAERLKGVDSTLKIQPAKLEDSAVYLCASSLVGSAAGQRSYEQYFGPGTRLTVT.

The V gene is TRBV12-3 or TRBV12-4, the J gene TRBJ1-1, with D hard to call. V lost 2 bases and J lost 1, with 14 bases in between. The CDR3 extends over 16 amino acids. The chain's CDR3 is CASSLWGFSPNTEAFF. The CDR3 DNA reads TGTGCCAGCAGTTTATGGGGTTTTTCTCCGAACACTGAAGCTTTCTTT.

This clonotype turned up a few times. The genes are TRBV30 and TRBJ1-1; 7 bases map to TRBD1. After removal of 5 bases from V and 3 bases from J, the junction contained 6 bases not matched to a gene. The germline V gene encodes CDR1 GTSNPN and CDR2 SVGIG (reference sequence). CDR3 length equals 13 residues. The CDR3 nucleotides read TGTGCCTGGGCGACAGGGTGGGACACTGAAGCTTTCTTT. Translated: CAWATGWDTEAFF.

This clonotype has a count of ten or more. This rearrangement joins TRBV20-1 to TRBJ1-1; D remains ambiguous. Germline CDR1 reads DFQATT; CDR2 reads SNEGSKA (reference sequence). V shed 5 bases and J shed 1 base, with 11 bases lying between them. The length of the CDR3 is 13 residues. CDR3 loop: CSAGTTPNTEAFF. As DNA, the CDR3 is TGCAGTGCTGGTACAACACCGAACACTGAAGCTTTCTTT.

This clonotype was seen at least ten times. This sequence joins TRBV11-3 and TRBJ2-3, with no clear D. Between the trimmed V and J ends, which lost 3 bases and 5 bases, there was a span of 9 bases. Germline loops: CDR1 SGHNT, CDR2 YENEEA. This CDR3 region has 13 residues. The CDR3 sequence: CASSFGAGDTQYF. The CDR3 DNA reads TGTGCCAGCAGCTTCGGAGCAGGAGATACGCAGTATTTT.

This clonotype was observed a handful of times. The rearrangement uses TRBV4-2 and TRBJ1-6, with D hard to call. The germline V gene encodes CDR1 LGHNA and CDR2 YNFKEQ. V was trimmed by 1 base and J by 11 bases, leaving 6 bases between them. The CDR3 extends over 12 amino acids. The CDR3 DNA sequence: TGTGCCAGCAGCCAAGCTGACCCACCCCTCCACTTT. Its translation is CASSQADPPLHF.

In its sample, this clonotype was seen many times. CDR3 protein: CSVYPNQGKRYNEQFF. The CDR3 bases are TGCAGCGTTTACCCCAACCAGGGGAAAAGGTACAATGAGCAGTTCTTC. This chain links TRBV29-1 with TRBJ2-1, with D perhaps TRBD1 (6 bases). The CDR3 has 16 amino acids. The germline V gene encodes CDR1 SQVTM and CDR2 ANQGSEA. V dropped 5 bases and J dropped 4 bases, with 21 bases sitting between them.

The V gene is TRBV5-5, the J gene TRBJ1-3; TRBD1 aligns across 8 bases. Trimming removed 0 bases from V and 1 base from J; junction bases left unmatched: 6. The CDR3 covers 17 residues. Germline V lookup: CDR1 SGHKS, CDR2 YYEKEE (reference sequence). Written as DNA, the CDR3 is TGTGCCAGCAGCTTGGTCTGGACAGGGACTTCTGGAAACACCATATATTTT. Its protein is CASSLVWTGTSGNTIYF.

J is TRBJ1-1 and V is TRBV29-1; D remains unclear. V was clipped by 0 bases and J by 1 base, with 9 bases between them. CDR1 SQVTM and CDR2 ANQGSEA come from the germline V gene. The CDR3 covers 14 residues. The CDR3 DNA reads TGCAGCGTTGAAGAATCCTGGACGAACACTGAAGCTTTCTTT. As protein: CSVEESWTNTEAFF. Based on the CDR3 plus reference TRBV29-1 and TRBJ1-1, the full variable domain is SAVISQKPSRDICQRGTSLTIQCQVDSQVTMMFWYRQQPGQSLTLIATANQGSEATYESGFVIDKFPISRPNLTFSTLTVSNMSPEDSSIYLCSVEESWTNTEAFFGQGTRLTVV.

This clonotype came up many times. J is TRBJ1-1 and V is TRBV5-1; TRBD1 agrees at 7 bases. The germline CDR1 and CDR2 sequences are SGHRS and YFSETQ. The ends lost 1 base at V and 3 bases at J; junction bases unmatched: 9. The CDR3 runs 16 residues. The CDR3 protein is CASSLSRQGQHTEAFF. As DNA, the CDR3 is TGCGCCAGCAGCTTGTCGAGACAGGGACAACACACTGAAGCTTTCTTT. The full variable domain, completed using reference TRBV5-1 and TRBJ1-1, is KAGVTQTPRYLIKTRGQQVTLSCSPISGHRSVSWYQQTPGQGLQFLFEYFSETQRNKGNFPGRFSGRQFSNSRSEMNVSTLELGDSALYLCASSLSRQGQHTEAFFGQGTRLTVV.

This clonotype was observed at least ten times. The chain joins TRBV6-2 or TRBV6-3 to TRBJ2-1; D is unresolved. Looked up from germline, CDR1 is MNHEY and CDR2 is SVGEGT. Trimming took 0 bases from V and 6 from J, leaving 6 bases between them. CDR3 length: 13 residues. For the CDR3, the DNA is TGTGCCAGCAGTTACTCGAGGACCAATGAGCAGTTCTTC. Its protein product is CASSYSRTNEQFF.

This clonotype was detected a few times. This sequence joins TRBV2 and TRBJ1-5; D ambiguous. Deletions cut 3 bases from V and 10 bases from J, with 13 bases between. CDR1 and CDR2 (germline): SNHLY, FYNNEI. The CDR3 spans 13 residues. CDR3 sequence: CASSEMPIPPQHF. The CDR3 nucleotides are TGTGCCAGCAGTGAGATGCCCATCCCACCCCAGCATTTT.

This clonotype was seen more than once but under ten times. The chain couples TRBV12-3 or TRBV12-4 to TRBJ2-5, with unresolved D. The length of the CDR3 is 14 residues. V gave up 9 bases and J gave up 1 base, with 15 bases separating them. CDR3 sequence: CASSLTRSQETQYF. In nucleotides, the CDR3 is TGTGCCAGTTCGCTCACAAGGAGCCAAGAGACCCAGTACTTC.

The chain combines TRBV7-8 with TRBJ2-1, with TRBD2 matching over 10 bases. Germline CDR1 and CDR2: SGHVS and FQNEAQ. The CDR3 spans 14 residues. Trimming at V came to 5 bases and at J to 6 bases, leaving 4 bases not matched to a gene. This chain's CDR3 is CASSPLAGPNEQFF. The DNA of the CDR3 is TGTGCCAGCAGCCCACTAGCGGGGCCCAATGAGCAGTTCTTC.

This clonotype was recorded at least ten times. The chain recombines TRBV5-1 with TRBJ2-3, with 8 bases matching TRBD1. Looked up from germline, CDR1 is SGHRS and CDR2 is YFSETQ. The CDR3 contains 14 residues. J was trimmed by 7 bases and V by 4 bases; bases with no gene match: 8. This CDR3 is CASSPGQGENTQYF. In DNA, the CDR3 is TGCGCCAGCAGCCCAGGACAGGGAGAGAATACGCAGTATTTT.

A word on this clonotype: The junction departs from the called germline gene at one end, perhaps through a read error. V is TRBV12-3 or TRBV12-4 and J is TRBJ2-7; 8 bases map to TRBD2. The CDR3 sequence is 14 residues long. CDR3 nucleotide sequence: TGTGCCAGCAGTTTAAACGGGGGGGCCTATGAGCAGTACTTC. Residues: CASSLNGGAYEQYF.

With regard to this clonotype: This may arise from a read error, as a much more abundant clone is one base away. This chain joins TRBV10-3 and TRBJ1-1; D is unclear. Germline V gene sequence: CDR1 ENHRY, CDR2 SYGVKD. The V gene lost 5 bases and the J gene lost 0 bases, with 7 bases spanning the gap. CDR3 length: 13 amino acids. The CDR3 DNA reads as TGTGCCATCAGTTTTGGGTTGAACACTGAAGCTTTCTTT. Translation gives CAISFGLNTEAFF.

CDR3 DNA sequence: TGTGCCAGCAGCCCCTGGGGAGGGAGCTCCTACAATGAGCAGTTCTTC. Amino acid sequence: CASSPWGGSSYNEQFF. V and J are TRBV7-9 and TRBJ2-1; TRBD2 matches at 7 bases. Germline assignment: CDR1 SEHNR and CDR2 FQNEAQ (reference sequence). V shed 5 bases, J shed 0 bases, and the junction held 7 bases outside the gene matches. The CDR3 contains 16 residues.

The V and J genes are TRBV4-2 and TRBJ2-7; D is ambiguous. This CDR3 is 15 amino acids long. Germline CDR1 is LGHNA and CDR2 is YNFKEQ. Trimming removed 0 bases at V and 5 bases at J, with 14 bases between. In DNA, the CDR3 is TGTGCCAGCAGCCAAGAAAGATATTCTTTGGACGAGCAGTACTTC. The encoded protein is CASSQERYSLDEQYF.

This clonotype appeared a few times. The chain joins TRBV7-9 to TRBJ2-7; D may correspond to TRBD1 or TRBD2 (5 bases each). Germline CDR1 and CDR2: SEHNR and FQNEAQ (reference sequence). Trimming pared 6 bases from V and 4 bases from J, leaving 7 bases between. The CDR3 runs to 11 residues. The CDR3 region has the DNA TGTGCCAGCAGGGGACCTTACGAGCAGTACTTC. Its translation is CASRGPYEQYF.

The sample holds many counts of this clonotype. This chain connects TRBV7-2 to TRBJ1-3; no clear D gene. V lost 0 bases, J lost 4 bases, and 10 bases lay in between. The CDR3 runs to 15 residues. Per germline, CDR1 SGHTA and CDR2 FQGNSA. CDR3 nucleotide sequence: TGTGCCAGCAGCTTAGCCGGGCCGGCGGGAAACACCATATATTTT. This gives the protein CASSLAGPAGNTIYF.

There are a few counts of this clonotype. This chain joins TRBV5-4 and TRBJ2-2, with 11 nucleotides matching TRBD2. The CDR3 runs to 18 residues. Unmatched junction bases numbered 10, after V lost 2 bases and J lost 4 bases. Germline loops: CDR1 SGHNT, CDR2 YYREEE (reference sequence). In nucleotides, the CDR3 is TGTGCCAGCAGCTTCCCGGTAGCGGGGGGGTTAGGCACCGGGGAGCTGTTTTTT. Translated, it gives CASSFPVAGGLGTGELFF.

This rearrangement joins TRBV5-1 to TRBJ1-2; the match to TRBD1 covers 10 bases. V was clipped by 5 bases and J by 6 bases; unmatched bases: 13. Germline CDR1 is SGHRS and CDR2 is YFSETQ. This CDR3 contains 16 residues. For the CDR3, the DNA is TGCGCCAGCAGTTTAACCGGGGACAGGGGAGTCGATGGCTACACCTTC. Its protein product is CASSLTGDRGVDGYTF. Together with reference TRBV5-1 and TRBJ1-2, the CDR3 gives the full variable domain: KAGVTQTPRYLIKTRGQQVTLSCSPISGHRSVSWYQQTPGQGLQFLFEYFSETQRNKGNFPGRFSGRQFSNSRSEMNVSTLELGDSALYLCASSLTGDRGVDGYTFGSGTRLTVV.

This clonotype showed up just a few times. V usage is TRBV27 and J usage is TRBJ1-2, with 10 bases matching TRBD1. Trimming cost V 6 bases and J 4 bases; bases outside gene matches: 5. Germline values: CDR1 MNHEY, CDR2 SMNVEV (reference sequence). There are 14 residues in the CDR3. The CDR3 DNA sequence: TGTGCCAGCAGCCGGGACAGGGGAACCTATGGCTACACCTTC. Its translation is CASSRDRGTYGYTF.

The gene calls are TRBV29-1 and TRBJ1-1, with D possibly being TRBD1 (5 bases). The CDR3 extends over 14 amino acids. CDR1 SQVTM and CDR2 ANQGSEA come from the germline V gene. V was pared by 5 bases and J by 3 bases, with 16 bases between. The CDR3 DNA sequence: TGCAGCGTTCACCTCAGGGCGGGGGACACTGAAGCTTTCTTT. As protein: CSVHLRAGDTEAFF.